This T cell receptor (beta chain) was documented in a study of ipilimumab plus nivolumab after autologous stem cell transplantation. Study at large: Median doses per patient: a few ipilimumab, 7 or 8 nivolumab.

This CDR3 is built from 16 residues. Germline CDR1 and CDR2: SGHRS and YFSETQ. With 4 bases clipped from V and 7 bases from J, the junction kept 11 bases outside the gene matches. Produced via immunoSEQ multiplex PCR; TCRdb's table is partial and in-frame only. This sample has 84,000 or so clones; over 80% occur once, and the top ten carry approximately 2.2%. Checkpoint therapy with ipilimumab 1 mg/kg began 14 to 28 days after transplant. The sequence was collected from a male donor with diffuse large B-cell lymphoma. The sample here was PBMCs, taken in a trial of ipilimumab plus nivolumab as post-transplant consolidation. This chain uses TRBV5-1 with TRBJ2-1, with 10 bases fitting TRBD2. The DNA for the CDR3 is TGCGCCAGCAGCCCCCGTGGTAGCGGGGGGTTGAATGAGCAGTTCTTC. Residues: CASSPRGSGGLNEQFF.